This T cell receptor beta chain derives from a study of blood T cell repertoires in COVID-19. Looking at the study overall: Both acute and convalescent COVID-19 samples were obtained from the United States, Italy and Spain. T cells, B-cell-depleted T cells, or PBMCs supplied cDNA or gDNA.

Germline V CDR1 and CDR2: MRHNA, SNTAGT. The CDR3 is 16 amino acids. V shed 2 bases and J 7 bases; nucleotides not matched to a gene: 8. Only in-frame clones appear in the TCRdb table, and some are missing; sequencing was by immunoSEQ multiplex PCR. The data show a few hundred thousand clones, with about 89% seen just once and roughly 8.9% held by the top ten. The cohort comprised adults aged about 18 to 89 years residing in under 25 US areas. This clone came up once. What was sequenced was PBMCs or T cells enriched from blood (not recorded which). The genes are TRBV6-4 and TRBJ2-1, with 10 bases identical to TRBD2. This TCR derives from a woman aged 40 to 50 who had recovered from COVID-19. The CDR3 loop reads CASSDQAGGPANEQFF. CDR3 nucleotides: TGTGCCAGCAGTGACCAAGCGGGAGGGCCGGCGAATGAGCAGTTCTTC.